This T cell receptor beta chain was recovered during a study of naive and memory T cell subsets. Note on this clonotype: Its matching antigen is unknown.

V shed 3 bases and J shed 0 bases, with 6 bases lying between them. The CDR3 covers 14 residues. From germline, CDR1 is DFQATT and CDR2 SNEGSKA (reference sequence). The beta constant-region primer was an equimolar mix of two oligonucleotides covering TRBC1 and TRBC2. Ligated cDNA was amplified by four rounds of PCR with nested alpha and beta constant-region primers and SP2. An oligonucleotide with the SP2 primer and a 12-nucleotide UMI was ligated to the cDNA 3' end. MiXCR, applied by TCRdb to the UMI-ligation and nested PCR reads, yields one record per CDR3 protein. The sample lists 95,000 to 150,000 distinct CDR3 sequences, just over 35% occurring once. General study results and limits: Over 95% of naive TCR sequences appeared only once, unlike memory subsets. No ground truth validated the naive and memory repertoire findings.

This clonotype was obtained from a human donor in good health. V and J are TRBV20-1 and TRBJ1-6; D uncertain. Material: central memory CD4+ T cells from blood. The CDR3 DNA follows: TGCAGTGCTAGGGAGAGCTCCTATAATTCACCCCTCCACTTT. Its translation: CSARESSYNSPLHF.